This T cell receptor (beta chain) is drawn from a study of Graves' ophthalmopathy and Graves' hyperthyroidism. The trim removed 6 bases at V and 5 bases at J, leaving 10 bases unmatched. This CDR3 contains 14 residues. The germline V gene encodes CDR1 DFQATT and CDR2 SNEGSKA (reference sequence). At least ten counts were recorded for this clonotype. TCR beta CDR3 amplification used RNA transcripts. A first-round RT-PCR used HTBI primers, followed by a second-round multiplex PCR. One entry per CDR3 protein, called by TCRdb with MiXCR from the multiplex PCR reads. Of 300,000 to 400,000 distinct CDR3 sequences listed, roughly 17% are singletons.

The TCR was taken from an adult woman with stable Graves' hyperthyroidism. Material for sequencing was peripheral blood. The chain employs TRBV20-1 and TRBJ2-7; TRBD2 matches at 10 bases. Here the CDR3 reads CSARASGRGDEQYF. CDR3 coding DNA: TGCAGTGCGAGGGCTAGCGGGAGAGGCGACGAGCAGTACTTC.